These T cell receptor beta chains were read from a single sample in a study of T cell responses to AZD1222 COVID-19 vaccine. The assay was immunoSEQ multiplex PCR, and TCRdb's table has in-frame clones only and misses some. The table records approximately 100,000 clones, roughly 90% of them present only once. This material consisted of peripheral blood, taken on day 0 of AZD1222 vaccination. The receptor set was obtained from an adult in good health. Both conserved end residues are part of each CDR3. D genes are given only for firm matches. For some rows the clone size is stated as once, few or many, or as a class when expanded; others skip it.

>-|-|TRBJ1-2|TRBV6-5
TGTGCCAGCACCCGAGGCAGAGCTAACTATGGCTACACCTTC
CASTRGRANYGYTF
>TRBD2|-|TRBJ2-6|TRBV7-9
TGTGCCAGCAGCCTCCCCCTAGCGGCCAGCTCTGGGGCCAACGTCCTGACTTTC
CASSLPLAASSGANVLTF
>-|-|TRBJ1-2|TRBV12-5
TGTGCTAGTGGTTTGGCCGGGTTTTTGGGGGGCCAGGATGGCTACACCTTC
CASGLAGFLGGQDGYTF
>-|-|TRBJ2-2|TRBV5-1
TGCGCCAGCAGCGGCGGGACAGTTAACACCGGGGAGCTGTTTTTT
CASSGGTVNTGELFF
>TRBD1|-|TRBJ2-2|TRBV2
TGTGCCAGCAGGGCCGGGACAGGGGGACCCGGGGAGCTGTTTTTT
CASRAGTGGPGELFF
>TRBD1|-|TRBJ1-2|TRBV14
TGTGCCAGCAGCGCGGACAGGATGGTCTATGGCTACACCTTC
CASSADRMVYGYTF
>-|once|TRBJ1-5|TRBV14
TGTGCCAGCAGCCAAGATGTTTCAGATAGCAATCAGCCCCAGCATTTT
CASSQDVSDSNQPQHF
>-|-|TRBJ2-5|TRBV7-2
TGTGCCAGCAGCCGGGACCGACGGGGGGAGACCCAGTACTTC
CASSRDRRGETQYF
>-|-|TRBJ1-2|TRBV5-1
TGCGCCAGCAGCCCTACAAGGGGCAATGGCTACACCTTC
CASSPTRGNGYTF
>-|-|TRBJ2-1|TRBV12-3/TRBV12-4
TGTGCCGTAGGGGCGGTTTACAATGAGCAGTTCTTC
CAVGAVYNEQFF
>-|-|TRBJ1-5|TRBV3-1/TRBV3-2
TGTGCCAGCAGCCAAGATGGGACACCCAATCAGCCCCAGCATTTT
CASSQDGTPNQPQHF
>-|once|TRBJ2-5|TRBV24-1
TGTGCCACCAGTTCGGGCAGGGAAGAAGAGACCCAGTACTTC
CATSSGREEETQYF
>TRBD1|-|TRBJ2-7|TRBV6-1
TGTGCCAGCAGTGGAATGCTCCGGACAGGGGAGGGTGGAGACGTATACGAGCAGTACTTC
CASSGMLRTGEGGDVYEQYF
>-|-|TRBJ2-3|TRBV5-4
TGTGCCAGCAGCTTTTGGGGTAGCACAGATACGCAGTATTTT
CASSFWGSTDTQYF
>TRBD2|once|TRBJ2-1|TRBV27
TGTGCCAGCAGTTCGGCTAGCGGGGTGAGCTCCTACAATGAGCAGTTCTTC
CASSSASGVSSYNEQFF
>-|-|TRBJ2-5|TRBV9
TGTGCCAGCACCCCGGGGGGACAGGCTCAAGAGACCCAGTACTTC
CASTPGGQAQETQYF
>-|-|TRBJ1-4|TRBV7-8
TGTGCCAGCAGCTTAGACCGGCAGGGAGGAGAAAAACTGTTTTTT
CASSLDRQGGEKLFF
>TRBD1|once|TRBJ1-1|TRBV19
TGTGCCAGTAGACGGGACAGGAATAGGGCTGAAGCTTTCTTT
CASRRDRNRAEAFF
>TRBD1|-|TRBJ1-1|TRBV6-2/TRBV6-3
TGTGCCAGCAGTTACGCAGGGGGGAACACTGAAGCTTTCTTT
CASSYAGGNTEAFF